The source of this T cell receptor (beta chain) is a study of blood T cell repertoires in COVID-19. On this clone: One junction end does not reproduce the germline sequence, and a read error may be involved.

The CDR3 covers 15 residues. Germline V gene lookup returns CDR1 MGHDK and CDR2 SYGVNS. Clones were read by immunoSEQ multiplex PCR, and TCRdb kept only the in-frame ones, dropping some. The data show 150,000 to 250,000 clones, roughly 77% seen once. The rearrangement links TRBV25-1 to TRBJ2-7, with a weak D call TRBD1 (6 bases). This clonotype was obtained from a woman aged 40 to 55 with COVID-19, enrolled during active disease. The sample taken for sequencing was peripheral blood. CDR3 protein: CASSDFTGPSNEQYF. In DNA form, the CDR3 reads TGTGCCAGCAGTGATTTCACAGGGCCCTCCAACGAGCAGTACTTC.